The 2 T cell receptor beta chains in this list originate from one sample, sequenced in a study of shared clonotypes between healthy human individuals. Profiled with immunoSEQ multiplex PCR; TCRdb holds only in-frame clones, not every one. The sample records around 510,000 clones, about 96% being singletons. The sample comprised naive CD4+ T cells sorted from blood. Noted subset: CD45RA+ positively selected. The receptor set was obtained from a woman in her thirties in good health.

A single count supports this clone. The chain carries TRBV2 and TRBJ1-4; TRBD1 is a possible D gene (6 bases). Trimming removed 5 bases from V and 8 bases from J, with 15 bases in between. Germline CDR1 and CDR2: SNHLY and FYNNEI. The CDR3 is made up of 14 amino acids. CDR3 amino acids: CASSLQGQGEKLFF. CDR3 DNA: TGTGCCAGCAGTCTACAGGGCCAGGGGGAAAAACTGTTTTTT.

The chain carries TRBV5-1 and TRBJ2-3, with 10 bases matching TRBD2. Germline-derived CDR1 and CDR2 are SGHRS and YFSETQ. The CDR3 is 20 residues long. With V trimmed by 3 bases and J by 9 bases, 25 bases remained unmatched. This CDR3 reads CASSYHRGTRETSGNLTQYF. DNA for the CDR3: TGCGCCAGCAGCTACCACAGGGGGACACGAGAAACTAGCGGGAATCTGACGCAGTATTTT.